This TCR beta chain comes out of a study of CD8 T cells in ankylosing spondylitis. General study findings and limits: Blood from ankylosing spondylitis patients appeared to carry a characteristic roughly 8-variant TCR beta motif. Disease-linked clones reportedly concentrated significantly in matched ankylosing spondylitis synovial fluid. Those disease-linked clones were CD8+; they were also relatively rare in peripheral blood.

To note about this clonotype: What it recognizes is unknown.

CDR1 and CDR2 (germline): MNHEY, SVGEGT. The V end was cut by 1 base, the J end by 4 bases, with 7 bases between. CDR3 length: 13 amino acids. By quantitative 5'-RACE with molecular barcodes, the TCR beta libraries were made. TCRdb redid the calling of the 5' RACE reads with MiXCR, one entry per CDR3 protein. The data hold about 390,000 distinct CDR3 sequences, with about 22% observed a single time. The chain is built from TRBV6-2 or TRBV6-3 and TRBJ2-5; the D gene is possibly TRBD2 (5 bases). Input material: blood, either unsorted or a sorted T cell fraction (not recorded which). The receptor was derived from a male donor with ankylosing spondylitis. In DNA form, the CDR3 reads TGTGCCAGCAGTTACTTAGGGAGAGAGACCCAGTACTTC. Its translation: CASSYLGRETQYF.